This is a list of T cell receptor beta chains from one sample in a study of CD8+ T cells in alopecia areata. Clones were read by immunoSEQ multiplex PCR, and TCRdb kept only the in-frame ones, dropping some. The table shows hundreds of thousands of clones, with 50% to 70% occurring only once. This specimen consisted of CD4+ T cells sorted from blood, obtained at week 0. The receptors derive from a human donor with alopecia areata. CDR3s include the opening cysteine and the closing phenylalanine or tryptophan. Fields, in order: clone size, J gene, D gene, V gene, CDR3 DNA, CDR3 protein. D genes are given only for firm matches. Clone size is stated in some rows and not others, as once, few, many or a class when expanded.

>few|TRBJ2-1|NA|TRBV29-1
TGCAGCGTTGAAGGGAGGGACCGCCGCTCCTACAATGAGCAGTTCTTC
CSVEGRDRRSYNEQFF
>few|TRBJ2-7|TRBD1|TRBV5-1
TGCGCCAGCAGCTTGGAATGGGACAGGGCCTACGAGCAGTACTTC
CASSLEWDRAYEQYF
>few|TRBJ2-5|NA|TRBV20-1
TGCAGTGCTAGAGCCCCAGAGACCCAGTACTTC
CSARAPETQYF
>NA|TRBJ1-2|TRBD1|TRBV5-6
TGTGCCAGCAGCTTACGAACAGGGGCGGTCTATGGCTACACCTTC
CASSLRTGAVYGYTF
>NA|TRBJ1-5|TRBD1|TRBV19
TGTGCCAGTAGAGGGGACAGATACAATCAGCCCCAGCATTTT
CASRGDRYNQPQHF
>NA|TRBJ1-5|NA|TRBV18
TGTGCCAGCTCACCTGGGGGCAATCAGCCCCAGCATTTT
CASSPGGNQPQHF
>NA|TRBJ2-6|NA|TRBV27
TGTGCCAGCAGTTTCTGGGGGAAAGGGGCCAACGTCCTGACTTTC
CASSFWGKGANVLTF
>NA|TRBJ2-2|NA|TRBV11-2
TGTGCCAGCAGCTTAGTTGGCCAGGGTGTCGGGGAGCTGTTTTTT
CASSLVGQGVGELFF
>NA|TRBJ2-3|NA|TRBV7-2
TGTGCCAGCAGCTTCTATTACACAGATACGCAGTATTTT
CASSFYYTDTQYF
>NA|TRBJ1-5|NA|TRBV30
TGTGCCTGGAGTAGGGGGTTACAGCCCCAGCATTTT
CAWSRGLQPQHF
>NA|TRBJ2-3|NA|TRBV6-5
TGTGCCAGCAGTTACTCGAGGGCAGATACGCAGTATTTT
CASSYSRADTQYF
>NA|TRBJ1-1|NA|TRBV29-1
TGCAGCGTTCCGGACAGCTTCAACACTGAAGCTTTCTTT
CSVPDSFNTEAFF
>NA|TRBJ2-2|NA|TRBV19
TGTGCCAGTAATCCACGCTTGGGGGGAAAAGGGGAGCTGTTTTTT
CASNPRLGGKGELFF
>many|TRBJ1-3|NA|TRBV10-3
TGTGCCATCAGTGTTACCGTCGGAAACACCATATATTTT
CAISVTVGNTIYF
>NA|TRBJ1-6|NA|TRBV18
TGTGCCAGCTCACCATCACGGACCTATAATTCACCCCTCCACTTT
CASSPSRTYNSPLHF
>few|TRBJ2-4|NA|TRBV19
TGTGCCAGTACCACCGGCGGGCTAGCCAAAAACATTCAGTACTTC
CASTTGGLAKNIQYF
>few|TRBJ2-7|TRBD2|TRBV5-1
TGCGCCAGCAGCTTGCTAGCGGGAACCTACGAGCAGTACTTC
CASSLLAGTYEQYF
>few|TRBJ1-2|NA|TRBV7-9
TGTGCCAGCAGCTTCGGTATCGGCTACACCTTC
CASSFGIGYTF
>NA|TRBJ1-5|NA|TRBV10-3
TGTGCCATCGGGCCAGATAGCAATCAGCCCCAGCATTTT
CAIGPDSNQPQHF
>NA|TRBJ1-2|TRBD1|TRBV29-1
TGCAGCGGACAGGGGGCGGATGGCTACACCTTC
CSGQGADGYTF
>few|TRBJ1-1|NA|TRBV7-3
TGTGCCAGCAGCTTGAGAGGGATGAACACTGAAGCTTTCTTT
CASSLRGMNTEAFF
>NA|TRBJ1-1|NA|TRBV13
TGTGCCAGCAGCTTAGCCGGGGCTGAAGCTTTCTTT
CASSLAGAEAFF
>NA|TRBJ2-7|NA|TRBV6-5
TGTGCCAGCAGTTACTCTCTCGCGGGCAGTCGATACGAGCAGTACTTC
CASSYSLAGSRYEQYF
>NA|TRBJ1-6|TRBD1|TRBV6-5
TGTGCCACTTCGTGGGACAGGACTAATTCACCCCTCCACTTT
CATSWDRTNSPLHF
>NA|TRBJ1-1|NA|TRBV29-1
TGCAGCGTCTTACTCACAGGGTGGGGGAACACTGAAGCTTTCTTT
CSVLLTGWGNTEAFF
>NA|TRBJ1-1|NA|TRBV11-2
TGTGCCAGCAGCTCAACCTTGGACTCCTTCATGAACACTGAAGCTTTCTTT
CASSSTLDSFMNTEAFF
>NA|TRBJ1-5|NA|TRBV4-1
TGCGCCAGCAGCCAAGGACCGGCGCCAGGAACTTCCCAGCATTTT
CASSQGPAPGTSQHF
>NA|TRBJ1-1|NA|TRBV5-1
TGCGCCAGCAGCTTGGGCGAGTACACTGAAGCTTTCTTT
CASSLGEYTEAFF
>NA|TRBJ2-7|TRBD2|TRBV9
TGTGCCAGCAGCCCGCCGGGAGGGGGTGCCTACGAGCAGTACTTC
CASSPPGGGAYEQYF
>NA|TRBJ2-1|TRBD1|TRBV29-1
TGCAGCATGTGGACAGGGATAGGTTACAATGAGCAGTTCTTC
CSMWTGIGYNEQFF
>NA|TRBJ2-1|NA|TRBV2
TGTGCCAGCAGTGAAGATCTAAGGGTCTATGAGCAGTTCTTC
CASSEDLRVYEQFF
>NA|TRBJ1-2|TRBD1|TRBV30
TGTGCCTGGACGACAGGGATGTATGGCTACACCTTC
CAWTTGMYGYTF
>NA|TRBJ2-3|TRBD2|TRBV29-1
TGCAGCGTTGGACATCTCCTAGGGGCTAGCGGGAGGGGGCTCACAGATACGCAGTATTTT
CSVGHLLGASGRGLTDTQYF
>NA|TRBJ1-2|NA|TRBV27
TGTGCCAGCAGTTTAGGCGGGGGCTGGGGCTACACCTTC
CASSLGGGWGYTF
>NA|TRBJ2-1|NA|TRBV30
TGTGCCTGGGCCCGGGACTCAACCGCAAATGAGCAGTTCTTC
CAWARDSTANEQFF
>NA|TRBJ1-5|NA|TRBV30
TGTGCCTGGAGTGGGGGCGGCAATCAGCCCCAGCATTTT
CAWSGGGNQPQHF
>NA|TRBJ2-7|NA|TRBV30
TGTGCCTGGAGTGTATTTATCTCCTTCGAGCAGTACTTC
CAWSVFISFEQYF
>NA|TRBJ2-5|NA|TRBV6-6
TGTGCCAGCAATCCCATGGGGGCCGAGACCCAGTACTTC
CASNPMGAETQYF
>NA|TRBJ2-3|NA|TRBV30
TGTGCCTGGAGTTTAACACTTTCAGATACGCAGTATTTT
CAWSLTLSDTQYF
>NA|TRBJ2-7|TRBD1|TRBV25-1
TGTGCCAGCAGTGAATTAGGGACAGGGACCCACTACGAGCAGTACTTC
CASSELGTGTHYEQYF
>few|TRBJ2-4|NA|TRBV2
TGTGCCAGCAGTTCTAAGGGAGGCCAGTACTTC
CASSSKGGQYF
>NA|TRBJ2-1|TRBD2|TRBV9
TGTGCCAGCAGCGTAAGCGGGACTAGCGGCCCATCCTACAATGAGCAGTTCTTC
CASSVSGTSGPSYNEQFF
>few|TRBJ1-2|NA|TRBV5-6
TGTGCCAGCAGCTTGGCCGTGGGGCGGATGTATGGCTACACCTTC
CASSLAVGRMYGYTF
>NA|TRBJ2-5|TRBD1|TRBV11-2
TGTGCCAGCAGCGTCCCGGGACAGGGAGGACAGACCCAGTACTTC
CASSVPGQGGQTQYF
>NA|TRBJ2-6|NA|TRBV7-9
TGTGCCAGCAGCTTCGGGTCTGGGGCCAACGTCCTGACTTTC
CASSFGSGANVLTF
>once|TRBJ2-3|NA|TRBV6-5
TGTGCCAGCCATGGGCTACCGGGCACAGATACGCAGTATTTT
CASHGLPGTDTQYF
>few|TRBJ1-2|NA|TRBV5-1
TGCGCCAGCAGCTTGGATCCCGCCGCAGGAAGCTATGGCTACACCTTC
CASSLDPAAGSYGYTF